This T cell receptor (beta chain) is drawn from a study of T cell responses to AZD1222 COVID-19 vaccine. The germline V gene encodes CDR1 SNHLY and CDR2 FYNNEI. CDR3 length: 16 amino acids. Trimming cost V 5 bases and J 4 bases; bases outside gene matches: 5. Regarding the study as a whole: Spike-spanning, vaccine-associated CD4 TCRs were dominant at 160-218 and 743-854. As reported, nearly half of all spike-specific TCRs target variant regions that are unmutated. Once two AZD1222 doses were given, Spike-specific TCR breadth and depth went up.

Measured with immunoSEQ multiplex PCR; TCRdb has only the in-frame clones, and not every one. In the table there are tens of thousands of clones, around four fifths of which are singletons. For this clone: The antigen is not known.

This clonotype was obtained from an adult in good health. V is TRBV2 and J is TRBJ2-3; the match to TRBD2 covers 14 bases. The sample here was peripheral blood, taken on day 0 of MenACWY control vaccination. In DNA form, the CDR3 reads TGTGCCAGCAGTCCTGCGGGACTAGCGGGAGCAGATACGCAGTATTTT. Translation gives CASSPAGLAGADTQYF.